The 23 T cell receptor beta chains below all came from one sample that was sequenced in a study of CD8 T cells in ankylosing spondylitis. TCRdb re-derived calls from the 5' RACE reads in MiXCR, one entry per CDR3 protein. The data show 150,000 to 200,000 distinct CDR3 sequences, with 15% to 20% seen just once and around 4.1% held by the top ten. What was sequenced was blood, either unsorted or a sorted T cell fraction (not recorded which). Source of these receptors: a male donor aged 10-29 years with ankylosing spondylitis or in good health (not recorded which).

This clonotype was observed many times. The CDR3: CSVSTGYQETQYF. DNA for the CDR3: TGCAGCGTCTCGACAGGGTACCAAGAGACCCAGTACTTC. The genes are TRBV29-1 and TRBJ2-5, with 7 bases aligning to TRBD1. The CDR3 is 13 amino acids. V shed 6 bases and J 0 bases; nucleotides not matched to a gene: 4. Per germline, CDR1 SQVTM and CDR2 ANQGSEA.

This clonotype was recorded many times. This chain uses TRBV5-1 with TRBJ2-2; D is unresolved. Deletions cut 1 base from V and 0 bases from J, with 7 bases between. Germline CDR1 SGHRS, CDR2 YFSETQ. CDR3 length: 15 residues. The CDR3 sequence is CASSLTASNTGELFF. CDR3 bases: TGCGCCAGCAGCTTGACGGCCTCGAACACCGGGGAGCTGTTTTTT.

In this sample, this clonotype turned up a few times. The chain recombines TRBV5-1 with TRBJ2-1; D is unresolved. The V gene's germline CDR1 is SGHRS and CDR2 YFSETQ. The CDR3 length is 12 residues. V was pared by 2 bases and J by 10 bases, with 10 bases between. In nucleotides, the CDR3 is TGCGCCAGCAGCTTTTCGGCGGTAGAGCAGTTCTTC. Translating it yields CASSFSAVEQFF.

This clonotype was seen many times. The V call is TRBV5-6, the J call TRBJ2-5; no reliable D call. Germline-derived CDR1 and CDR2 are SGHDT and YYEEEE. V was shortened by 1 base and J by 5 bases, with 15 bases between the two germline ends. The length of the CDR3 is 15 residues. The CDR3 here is CASSLIEQSYETQYF. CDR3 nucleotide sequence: TGTGCCAGCAGCTTGATAGAACAGTCATACGAGACCCAGTACTTC.

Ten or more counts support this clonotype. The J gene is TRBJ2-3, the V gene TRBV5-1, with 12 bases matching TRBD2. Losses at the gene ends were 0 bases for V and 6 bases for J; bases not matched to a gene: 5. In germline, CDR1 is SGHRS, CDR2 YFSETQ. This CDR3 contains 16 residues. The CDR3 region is CASSLGGTSGPDTQYF. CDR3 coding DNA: TGCGCCAGCAGCTTGGGCGGGACTAGCGGGCCCGATACGCAGTATTTT. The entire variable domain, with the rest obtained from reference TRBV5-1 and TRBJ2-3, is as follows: KAGVTQTPRYLIKTRGQQVTLSCSPISGHRSVSWYQQTPGQGLQFLFEYFSETQRNKGNFPGRFSGRQFSNSRSEMNVSTLELGDSALYLCASSLGGTSGPDTQYFGPGTRLTVL.

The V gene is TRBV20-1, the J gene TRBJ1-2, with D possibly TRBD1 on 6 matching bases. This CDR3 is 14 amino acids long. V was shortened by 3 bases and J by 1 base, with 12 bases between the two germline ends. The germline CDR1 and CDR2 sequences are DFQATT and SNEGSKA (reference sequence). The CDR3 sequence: CSARSGAGNYGYTF. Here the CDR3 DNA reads TGCAGTGCTAGGTCGGGGGCGGGTAACTATGGCTACACCTTC.

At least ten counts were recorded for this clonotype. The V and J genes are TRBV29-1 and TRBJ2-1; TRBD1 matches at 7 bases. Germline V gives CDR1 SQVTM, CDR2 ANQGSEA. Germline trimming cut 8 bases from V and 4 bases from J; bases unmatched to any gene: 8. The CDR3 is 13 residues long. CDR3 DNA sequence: TGCAGCTCAGCCTCGGACAGGTACAATGAGCAGTTCTTC. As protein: CSSASDRYNEQFF.

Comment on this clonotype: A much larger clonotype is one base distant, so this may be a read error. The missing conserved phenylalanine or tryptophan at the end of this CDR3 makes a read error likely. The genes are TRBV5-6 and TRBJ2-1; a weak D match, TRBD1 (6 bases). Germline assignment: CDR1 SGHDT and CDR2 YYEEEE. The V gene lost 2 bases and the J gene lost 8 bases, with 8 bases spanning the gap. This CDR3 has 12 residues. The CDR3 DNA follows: TGTGCCAGCAGCTTACAGGGCTATGAGCAGTTCTAC. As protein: CASSLQGYEQFY.

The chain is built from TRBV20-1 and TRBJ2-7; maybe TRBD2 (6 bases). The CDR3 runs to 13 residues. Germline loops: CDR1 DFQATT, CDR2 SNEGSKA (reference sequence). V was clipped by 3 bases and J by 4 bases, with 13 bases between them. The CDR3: CSASGGTPYEQYF. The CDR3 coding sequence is TGCAGTGCTAGTGGGGGGACTCCGTACGAGCAGTACTTC.

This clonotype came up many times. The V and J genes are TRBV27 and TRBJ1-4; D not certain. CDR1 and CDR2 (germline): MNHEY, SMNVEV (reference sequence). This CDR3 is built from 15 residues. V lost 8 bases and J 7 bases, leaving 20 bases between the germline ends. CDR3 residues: CASGRRGHWAEKLFF. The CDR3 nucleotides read TGTGCCAGCGGGCGTCGAGGGCACTGGGCTGAAAAACTGTTTTTT.

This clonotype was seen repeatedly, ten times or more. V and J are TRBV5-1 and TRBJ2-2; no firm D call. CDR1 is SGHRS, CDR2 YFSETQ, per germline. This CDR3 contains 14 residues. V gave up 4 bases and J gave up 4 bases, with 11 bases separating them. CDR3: CASSTYLFTGELFF. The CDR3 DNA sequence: TGCGCCAGCAGCACTTATCTCTTCACCGGGGAGCTGTTTTTT.

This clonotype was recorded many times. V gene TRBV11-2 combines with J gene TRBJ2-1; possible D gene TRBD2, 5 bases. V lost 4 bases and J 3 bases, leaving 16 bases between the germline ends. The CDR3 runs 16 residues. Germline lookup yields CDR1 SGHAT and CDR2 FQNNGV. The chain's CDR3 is CASSSDPSGIYNEQFF. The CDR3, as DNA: TGTGCCAGCAGCTCGGACCCCAGCGGTATCTACAATGAGCAGTTCTTC. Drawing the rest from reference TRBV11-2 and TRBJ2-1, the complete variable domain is EAGVAQSPRYKIIEKRQSVAFWCNPISGHATLYWYQQILGQGPKLLIQFQNNGVVDDSQLPKDRFSAERLKGVDSTLKIQPAKLEDSAVYLCASSSDPSGIYNEQFFGPGTRLTVL.

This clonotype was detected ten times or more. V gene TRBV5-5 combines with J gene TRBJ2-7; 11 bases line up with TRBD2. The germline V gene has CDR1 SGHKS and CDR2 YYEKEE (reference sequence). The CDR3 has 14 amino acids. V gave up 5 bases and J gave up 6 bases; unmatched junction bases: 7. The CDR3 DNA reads TGTGCCAGCAGGCTAGCGGGAGGACTAGTCGAGCAGTACGTC. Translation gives CASRLAGGLVEQYV.

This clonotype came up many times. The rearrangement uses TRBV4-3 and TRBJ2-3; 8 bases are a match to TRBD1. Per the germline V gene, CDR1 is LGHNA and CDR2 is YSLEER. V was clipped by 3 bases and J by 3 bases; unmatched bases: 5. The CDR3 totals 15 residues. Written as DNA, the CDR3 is TGCGCCAGCAGCCACGGACAGGGAGGAACAGATACGCAGTATTTT. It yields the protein CASSHGQGGTDTQYF.

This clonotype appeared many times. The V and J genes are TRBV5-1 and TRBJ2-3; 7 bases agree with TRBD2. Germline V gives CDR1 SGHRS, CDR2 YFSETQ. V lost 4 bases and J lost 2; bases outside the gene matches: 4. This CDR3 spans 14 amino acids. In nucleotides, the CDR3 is TGCGCCAGCAGCCCCGGGACTAACACAGATACGCAGTATTTT. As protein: CASSPGTNTDTQYF.

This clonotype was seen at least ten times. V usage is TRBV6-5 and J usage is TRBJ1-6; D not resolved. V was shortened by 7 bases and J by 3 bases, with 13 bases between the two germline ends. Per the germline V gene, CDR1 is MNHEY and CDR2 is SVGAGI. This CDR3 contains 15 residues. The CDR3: CASKQGLSYNSPLHF. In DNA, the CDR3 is TGTGCCAGCAAACAAGGGTTGAGCTATAATTCACCCCTCCACTTT.

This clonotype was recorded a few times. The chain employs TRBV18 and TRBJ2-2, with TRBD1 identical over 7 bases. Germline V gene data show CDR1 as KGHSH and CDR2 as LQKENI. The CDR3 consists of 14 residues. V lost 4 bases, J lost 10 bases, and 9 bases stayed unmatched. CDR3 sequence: CASSRTGSVEELFF. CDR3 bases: TGTGCCAGCTCACGGACAGGTTCGGTGGAGGAGCTGTTTTTT.

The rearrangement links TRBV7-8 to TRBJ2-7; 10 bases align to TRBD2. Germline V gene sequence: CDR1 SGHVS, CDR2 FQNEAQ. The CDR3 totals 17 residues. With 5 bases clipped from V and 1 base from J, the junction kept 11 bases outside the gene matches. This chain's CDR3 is CASSDFSKREGSYEQYF. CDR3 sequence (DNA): TGTGCCAGCAGCGACTTTTCTAAGCGGGAGGGATCCTACGAGCAGTACTTC.

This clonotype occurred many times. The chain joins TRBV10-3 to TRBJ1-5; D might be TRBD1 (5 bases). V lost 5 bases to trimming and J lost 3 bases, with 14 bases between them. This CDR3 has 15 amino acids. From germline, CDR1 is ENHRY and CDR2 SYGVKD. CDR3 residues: CAISYDRADNQPQHF. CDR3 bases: TGTGCCATCAGTTACGACAGAGCCGACAATCAGCCCCAGCATTTT.

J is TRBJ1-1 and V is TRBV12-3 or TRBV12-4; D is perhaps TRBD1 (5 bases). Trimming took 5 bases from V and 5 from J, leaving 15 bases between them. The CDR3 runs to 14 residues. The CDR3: CASSPSGPGTEAFF. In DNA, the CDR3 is TGTGCCAGCAGTCCCTCAGGGCCAGGTACTGAAGCTTTCTTT.

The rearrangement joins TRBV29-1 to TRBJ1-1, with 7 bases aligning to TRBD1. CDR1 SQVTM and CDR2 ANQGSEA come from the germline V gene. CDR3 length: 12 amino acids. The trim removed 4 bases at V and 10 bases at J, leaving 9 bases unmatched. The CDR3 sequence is CSVADREQGAFF. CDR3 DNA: TGCAGCGTTGCCGACAGGGAACAGGGAGCTTTCTTT.

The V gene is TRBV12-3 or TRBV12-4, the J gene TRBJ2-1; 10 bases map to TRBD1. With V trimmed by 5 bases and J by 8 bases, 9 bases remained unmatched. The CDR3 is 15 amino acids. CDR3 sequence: CASSGTGASSYEQFF. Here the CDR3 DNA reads TGTGCCAGCAGTGGGACAGGGGCTAGCTCTTATGAGCAGTTCTTC.

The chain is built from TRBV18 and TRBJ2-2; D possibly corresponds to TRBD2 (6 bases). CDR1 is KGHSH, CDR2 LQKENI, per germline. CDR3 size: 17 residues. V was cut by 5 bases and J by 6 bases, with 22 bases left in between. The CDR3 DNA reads TGTGCCAGCTCATCGACTCCCGGGGGAGGATTGTCCGGGGAGCTGTTTTTT. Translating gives CASSSTPGGGLSGELFF.